Each of the 11 T cell receptor beta chains below was sequenced from the same sample in a study of cytomegalovirus exposure and HLA in healthy donors (TCRdb year 2017). The protocol used for the library was the immunoSEQ multiplex PCR assay. A mixture of 60 forward primers for TCR Vbeta segments and 13 reverse primers for TCR Jbeta segments was used in the multiplex PCR. What TCRdb holds here is the immuneACCESS table cut down to in-frame rearrangements. Part of the clones is not present; checked against another copy, under half of the missing clones reflect an unresolved V gene, and the others are unexplained. Within this sample are 200,000 or so clones, with about 90% of them counted one time only. The top ten hold 0.2% to 0.3% of the sample. The specimen sequenced was PBMCs. These receptor sequences come from a girl under three years old in good health and CMV-seronegative.

This chain links TRBV27 with TRBJ2-5, with 8 nucleotides matching TRBD1. The CDR3 is 15 amino acids. Germline V gives CDR1 MNHEY, CDR2 SMNVEV (reference sequence). V lost 6 bases and J lost 5; bases outside the gene matches: 11. The CDR3 here is CASRGSRGPRETQYF. The DNA for the CDR3 is TGTGCCAGCAGGGGGAGCAGGGGGCCCAGGGAGACCCAGTACTTC.

CDR3: CPGGLMNTEAFF. DNA for the CDR3: TGTCCTGGGGGCCTCATGAACACTGAAGCTTTCTTT. The chain combines TRBV19 with TRBJ1-1; possibly TRBD1 for D (6 bases). The CDR3 length is 12 residues. Germline V gene sequence: CDR1 LNHDA, CDR2 SQIVND (reference sequence).

This chain connects TRBV6-5 to TRBJ2-1; the D is unclear. Germline V CDR1 and CDR2: MNHEY, SVGAGI. Trimming took off 3 bases at V and 2 bases at J, with 5 bases between the two ends. The CDR3 sequence is 13 residues long. The CDR3 is CASSYSPYNEQFF. Here the CDR3 DNA reads TGTGCCAGCAGTTATAGCCCCTACAATGAGCAGTTCTTC.

This chain joins TRBV29-1 and TRBJ2-2, with D unresolved. CDR3 length: 13 residues. Germline CDR1 reads SQVTM; CDR2 reads ANQGSEA. V lost 7 bases and J 2 bases, leaving 11 bases between the germline ends. The CDR3 is CSACGGNTGELFF. The CDR3 DNA reads TGCAGCGCATGCGGCGGAAACACCGGGGAGCTGTTTTTT.

For the CDR3, the DNA is TGTGCTAGTGGTTTTGATACAGACAGCACAGATACGCAGTATTTT. Translating gives CASGFDTDSTDTQYF. The V gene is TRBV12-5, the J gene TRBJ2-3; D ambiguous. Germline lookup yields CDR1 LGHNT and CDR2 FRNRAP. This CDR3 spans 15 amino acids. V lost 3 bases and J lost 0, with 10 bases in between.

This clone was detected once. The chain uses TRBV9 and TRBJ2-1; 10 nucleotides agree with TRBD2. This CDR3 is 17 amino acids long. Germline values: CDR1 SGDLS, CDR2 YYNGEE. V gave up 0 bases and J gave up 2 bases; unmatched junction bases: 5. CDR3 residues: CASSVVASGSPYNEQFF. DNA for the CDR3: TGTGCCAGCAGCGTAGTTGCTAGCGGGAGCCCCTACAATGAGCAGTTCTTC.

The rearrangement links TRBV10-3 to TRBJ2-7; 7 positions match TRBD2. V lost 10 bases to trimming and J lost 3 bases; unmatched junction nucleotides: 6. Germline-derived CDR1 and CDR2 are ENHRY and SYGVKD. This CDR3 comprises 12 residues. In DNA form, the CDR3 reads TGTGCCACTAGTGGGGGGGGCTACGAGCAGTACTTC. This encodes CATSGGGYEQYF.

The chain couples TRBV7-9 to TRBJ2-7; TRBD2 agrees at 14 bases. The V and J ends lost 5 bases and 1 base, in that order; junction bases with no gene match: 4. This CDR3 region has 16 residues. CDR1 SEHNR and CDR2 FQNEAQ come from the germline V gene (reference sequence). Here the CDR3 DNA reads TGTGCCAGCAGCCCGGGGACTAGCGGGGGATCCTACGAGCAGTACTTC. Protein sequence: CASSPGTSGGSYEQYF. Using reference TRBV7-9 and TRBJ2-7 for the parts outside the CDR3, the full variable domain is DTGVSQNPRHKITKRGQNVTFRCDPISEHNRLYWYRQTLGQGPEFLTYFQNEAQLEKSRLLSDRFSAERPKGSFSTLEIQRTEQGDSAMYLCASSPGTSGGSYEQYFGPGTRLTVT.

In this sample, this clone turned up once. Different DNA sequences within this sample yield the same CDR3. The rearrangement joins TRBV9 to TRBJ1-3, with unresolved D. Trimming left V 2 bases short and J 1 base short, with 7 bases between. Germline CDR1 and CDR2: SGDLS and YYNGEE. The CDR3 loop spans 14 amino acids. In DNA, the CDR3 is TGTGCCAGCAGCGTTGAGGGATCTGGAAACACCATATATTTT. Translated, it gives CASSVEGSGNTIYF.

The count of this clone is one. The chain is built from TRBV7-8 and TRBJ2-5, with D perhaps TRBD1 (6 bases). The CDR3 extends over 16 amino acids. Germline V lookup: CDR1 SGHVS, CDR2 FQNEAQ. V was trimmed by 5 bases and J by 1 base, leaving 17 bases between them. The CDR3 nucleotides read TGTGCCAGCAGCCAAAACCCCGGGACATTCCAAGAGACCCAGTACTTC. It is translated as CASSQNPGTFQETQYF.

The chain uses TRBV7-6 and TRBJ1-1; tentative D call: TRBD1 (5 bases). The CDR3 is made up of 13 amino acids. V lost 1 base and J lost 5, with 8 bases in between. Germline values: CDR1 SGHVS, CDR2 FNYEAQ. The CDR3 here is CASSLVRGTEAFF. CDR3 nucleotide sequence: TGTGCCAGCAGCTTAGTTCGGGGGACTGAAGCTTTCTTT.